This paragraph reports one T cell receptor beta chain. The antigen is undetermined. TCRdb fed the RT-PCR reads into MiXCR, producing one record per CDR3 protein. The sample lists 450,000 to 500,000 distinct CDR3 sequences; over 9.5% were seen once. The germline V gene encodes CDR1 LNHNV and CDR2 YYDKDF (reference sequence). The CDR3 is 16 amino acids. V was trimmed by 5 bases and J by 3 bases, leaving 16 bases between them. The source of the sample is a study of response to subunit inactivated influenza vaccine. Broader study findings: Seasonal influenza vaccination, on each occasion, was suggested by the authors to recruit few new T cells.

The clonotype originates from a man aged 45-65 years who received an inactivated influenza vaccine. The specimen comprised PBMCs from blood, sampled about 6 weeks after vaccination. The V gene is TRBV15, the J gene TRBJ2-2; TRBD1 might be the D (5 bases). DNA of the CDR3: TGTGCCACCAGCCCGCCGTTGGGGCAGTACACCGGGGAGCTGTTTTTT. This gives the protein CATSPPLGQYTGELFF.